This T cell receptor beta chain appears in the sequencing data of a study of blood T cell repertoires in COVID-19. Study overall: Sample material is recorded as cDNA or gDNA derived from T cells, B-cell-depleted T cells, or PBMCs.

Data came from immunoSEQ multiplex PCR; TCRdb stores just in-frame clones and leaves some out. The repertoire holds over 100,000 clones, with around three quarters as singletons. Germline lookup yields CDR1 LGHNA and CDR2 YSLEER. The CDR3 has 15 amino acids. V lost 4 bases and J lost 4; bases outside the gene matches: 7. This receptor was obtained from a human donor in a cohort sampled during active or convalescent COVID-19. The chain is built from TRBV4-3 and TRBJ2-3; TRBD2 matches at 8 bases. Input material: peripheral blood. The CDR3 reads CASSRGAGDSDTQYF. CDR3 nucleotide sequence: TGCGCCAGCAGCCGGGGAGCGGGAGACTCAGATACGCAGTATTTT.